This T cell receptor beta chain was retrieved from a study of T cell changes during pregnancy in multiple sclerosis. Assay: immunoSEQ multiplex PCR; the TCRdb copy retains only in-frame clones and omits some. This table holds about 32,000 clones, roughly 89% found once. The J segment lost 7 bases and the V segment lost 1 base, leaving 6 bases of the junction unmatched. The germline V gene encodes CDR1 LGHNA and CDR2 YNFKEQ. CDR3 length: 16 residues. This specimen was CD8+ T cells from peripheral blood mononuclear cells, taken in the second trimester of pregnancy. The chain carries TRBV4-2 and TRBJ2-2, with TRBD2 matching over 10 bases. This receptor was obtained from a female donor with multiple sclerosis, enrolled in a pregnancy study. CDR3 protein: CASSQGAGGPHGELFF. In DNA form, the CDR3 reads TGTGCCAGCAGCCAAGGAGCGGGGGGGCCTCACGGGGAGCTGTTTTTT.